This T cell receptor beta chain was captured by sequencing in a study of human T cells and chemical hapten exposure. For the study at large: Minor pooled library volume differences mainly drove per-sample TCR yield variation. Study-wide points: The study found that DPC sensitization did not change TCRs above 1 in 1000 frequency.

There are many counts of this clonotype. Its antigen is not known. CDR1 and CDR2 (germline): MNHNY, SVGAGI (reference sequence). This CDR3 contains 13 residues. The V segment lost 5 bases and the J segment 6 bases; nucleotides outside the gene matches: 2. Time point meaning: healthy volunteer bleed at 2 weeks. Before extraction, the whole blood was not fractionated, and total RNA was taken from it. The library tagged each cDNA molecule with unique molecular identifiers. Per the original methods: Samples had a median of 95,638 TCRs, ranging roughly 20,000 to 700,000. TCRdb called the RACE reads again in MiXCR, with one record for every CDR3 protein. The V and J calls here are based on TCRdb, not the publication. The repertoire holds about 46,000 distinct CDR3 sequences, with around 4% as singletons.

V and J are TRBV6-6 and TRBJ1-2, with 11 bases identical to TRBD1. This clonotype was sampled from a female donor in good health. Some clones in this sample may be carry-over from other donors' samples. The source material was whole blood. This chain's CDR3 is CASSQGQGDGYTF. CDR3 nucleotide sequence: TGTGCCAGCAGTCAGGGACAGGGGGATGGCTACACCTTC.